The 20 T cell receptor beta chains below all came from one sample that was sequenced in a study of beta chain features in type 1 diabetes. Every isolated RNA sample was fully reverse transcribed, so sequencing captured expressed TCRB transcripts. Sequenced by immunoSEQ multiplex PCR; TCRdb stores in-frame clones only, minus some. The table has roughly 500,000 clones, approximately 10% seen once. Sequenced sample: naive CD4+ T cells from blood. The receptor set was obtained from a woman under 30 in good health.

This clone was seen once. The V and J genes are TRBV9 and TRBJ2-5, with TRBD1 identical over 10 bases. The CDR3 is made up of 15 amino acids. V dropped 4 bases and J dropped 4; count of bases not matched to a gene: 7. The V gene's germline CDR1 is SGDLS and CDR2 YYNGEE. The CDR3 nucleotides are TGTGCCAGCAGCTTACGGACAGGGGGGGCAGAGACCCAGTACTTC. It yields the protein CASSLRTGGAETQYF.

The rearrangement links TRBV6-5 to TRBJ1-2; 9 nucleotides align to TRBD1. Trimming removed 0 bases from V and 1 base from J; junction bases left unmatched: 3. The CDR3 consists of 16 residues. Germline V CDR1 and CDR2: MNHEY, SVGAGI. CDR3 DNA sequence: TGTGCCAGCAGTTACTCCCCGGGACAGGGTAACTATGGCTACACCTTC. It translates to CASSYSPGQGNYGYTF.

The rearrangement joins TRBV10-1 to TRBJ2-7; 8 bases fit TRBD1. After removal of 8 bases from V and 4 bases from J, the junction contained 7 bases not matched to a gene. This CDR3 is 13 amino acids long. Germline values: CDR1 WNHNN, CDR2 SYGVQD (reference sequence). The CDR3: CASGFRGPYEQYV. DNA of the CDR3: TGCGCCAGCGGATTCAGGGGGCCGTACGAGCAGTACGTC.

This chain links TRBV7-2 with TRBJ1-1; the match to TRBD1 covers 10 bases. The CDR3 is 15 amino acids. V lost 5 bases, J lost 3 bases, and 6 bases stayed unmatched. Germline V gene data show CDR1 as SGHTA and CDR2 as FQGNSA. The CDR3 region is CASSADRGRYTEAFF. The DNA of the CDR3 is TGTGCCAGCAGCGCCGACAGGGGGCGATACACTGAAGCTTTCTTT.

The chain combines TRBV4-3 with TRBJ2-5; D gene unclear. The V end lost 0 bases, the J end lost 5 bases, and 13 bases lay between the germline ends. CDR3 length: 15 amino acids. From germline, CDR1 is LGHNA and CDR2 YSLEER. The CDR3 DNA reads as TGCGCCAGCAGCCAAGAAAGGCAAGTCGCCGAGACCCAGTACTTC. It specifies CASSQERQVAETQYF.

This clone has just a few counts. As DNA, the CDR3 is TGCGCCAGCAGCCAAGCACGGGGACAGGGGGCAGAGACCCAGTACTTC. Amino acids: CASSQARGQGAETQYF. This chain joins TRBV4-1 and TRBJ2-5; 12 bases are a match to TRBD1. CDR1 and CDR2 (germline): MGHRA, YSYEKL. The CDR3 is made up of 16 amino acids. Losses at the gene ends were 1 base for V and 4 bases for J; bases not matched to a gene: 4.

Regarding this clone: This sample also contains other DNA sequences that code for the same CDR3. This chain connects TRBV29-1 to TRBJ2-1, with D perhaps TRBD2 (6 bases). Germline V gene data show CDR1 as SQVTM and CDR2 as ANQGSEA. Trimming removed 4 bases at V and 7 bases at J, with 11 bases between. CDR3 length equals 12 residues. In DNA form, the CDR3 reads TGCAGCGTTGTGGGGGGAGGTAATGAGCAGTTCTTC. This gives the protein CSVVGGGNEQFF.

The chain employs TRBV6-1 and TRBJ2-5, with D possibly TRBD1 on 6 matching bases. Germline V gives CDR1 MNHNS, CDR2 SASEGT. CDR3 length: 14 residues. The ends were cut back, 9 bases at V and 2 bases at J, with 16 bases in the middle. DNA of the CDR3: TGTGCCAGTTCGACAGGAGACGCACAAGAGACCCAGTACTTC. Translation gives CASSTGDAQETQYF.

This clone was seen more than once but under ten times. The CDR3 DNA follows: TGCAGCGCCCGACAGGGGTTGAACACTGAAGCTTTCTTT. This sequence encodes CSARQGLNTEAFF. V and J are TRBV29-1 and TRBJ1-1; 8 nucleotides match TRBD1. V dropped 7 bases and J dropped 0; count of bases not matched to a gene: 4. This CDR3 spans 13 amino acids. Germline-derived CDR1 and CDR2 are SQVTM and ANQGSEA.

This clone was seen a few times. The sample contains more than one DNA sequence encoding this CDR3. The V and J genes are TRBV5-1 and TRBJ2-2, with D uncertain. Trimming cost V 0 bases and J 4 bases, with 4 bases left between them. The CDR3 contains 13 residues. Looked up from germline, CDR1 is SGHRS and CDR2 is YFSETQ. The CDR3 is CASSLAVTGELFF. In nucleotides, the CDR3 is TGCGCCAGCAGCTTGGCTGTCACCGGGGAGCTGTTTTTT.

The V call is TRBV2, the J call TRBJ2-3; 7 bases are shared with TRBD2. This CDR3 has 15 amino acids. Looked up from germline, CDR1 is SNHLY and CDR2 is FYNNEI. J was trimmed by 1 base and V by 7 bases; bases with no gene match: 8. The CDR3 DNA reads TGTGCCAGCAAATCGGCGGGAGTCCGCACAGATACGCAGTATTTT. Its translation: CASKSAGVRTDTQYF.

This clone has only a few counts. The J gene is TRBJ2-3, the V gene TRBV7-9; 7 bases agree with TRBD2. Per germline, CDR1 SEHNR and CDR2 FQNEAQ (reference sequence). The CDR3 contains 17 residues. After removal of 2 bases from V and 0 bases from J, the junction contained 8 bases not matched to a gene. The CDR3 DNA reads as TGTGCCAGCAGCTTAAGGCAGACTAGCCATAGCACAGATACGCAGTATTTT. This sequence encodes CASSLRQTSHSTDTQYF.

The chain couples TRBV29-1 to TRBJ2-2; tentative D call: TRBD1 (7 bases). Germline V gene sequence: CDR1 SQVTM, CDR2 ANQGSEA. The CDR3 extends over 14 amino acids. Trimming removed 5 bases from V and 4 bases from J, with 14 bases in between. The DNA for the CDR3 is TGCAGCGTTATCCACAGGGGAGGCACCGGGGAGCTGTTTTTT. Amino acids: CSVIHRGGTGELFF.

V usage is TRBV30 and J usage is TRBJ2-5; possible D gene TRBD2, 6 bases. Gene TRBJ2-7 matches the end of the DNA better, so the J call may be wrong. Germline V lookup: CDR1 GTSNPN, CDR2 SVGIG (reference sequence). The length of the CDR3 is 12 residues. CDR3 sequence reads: CACTSYSYEQYF. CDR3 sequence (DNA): TGTGCCTGCACTAGCTACTCCTACGAGCAGTACTTC.

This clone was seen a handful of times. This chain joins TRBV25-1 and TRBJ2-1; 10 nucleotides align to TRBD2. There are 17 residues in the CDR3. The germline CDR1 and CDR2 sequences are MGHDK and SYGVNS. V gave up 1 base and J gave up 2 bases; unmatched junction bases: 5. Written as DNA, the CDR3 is TGTGCCAGCAGTGAATTCGGAGCGGGAGGGACCTACAATGAGCAGTTCTTC. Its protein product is CASSEFGAGGTYNEQFF.

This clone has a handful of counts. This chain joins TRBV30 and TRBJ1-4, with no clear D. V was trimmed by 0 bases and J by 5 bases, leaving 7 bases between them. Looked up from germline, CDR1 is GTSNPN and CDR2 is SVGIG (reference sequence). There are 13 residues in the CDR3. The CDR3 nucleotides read TGTGCCTGGAGTGTAGACATCAATGAAAAACTGTTTTTT. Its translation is CAWSVDINEKLFF.

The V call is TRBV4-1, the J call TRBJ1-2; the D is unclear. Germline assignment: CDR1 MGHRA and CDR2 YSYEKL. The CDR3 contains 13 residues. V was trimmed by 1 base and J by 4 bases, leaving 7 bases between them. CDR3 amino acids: CASSQGARYGYTF. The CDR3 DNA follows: TGCGCCAGCAGCCAAGGGGCACGCTATGGCTACACCTTC.

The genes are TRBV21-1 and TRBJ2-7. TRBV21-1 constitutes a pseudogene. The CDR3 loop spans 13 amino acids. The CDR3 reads CASTQPVGGAQYF. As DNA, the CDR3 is TGTGCCAGCACCCAGCCCGTGGGGGGCGCGCAGTACTTC.

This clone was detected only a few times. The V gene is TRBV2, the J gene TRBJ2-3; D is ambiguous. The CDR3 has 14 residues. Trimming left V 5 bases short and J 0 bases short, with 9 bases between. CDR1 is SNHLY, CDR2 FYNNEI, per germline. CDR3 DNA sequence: TGTGCCAGCAGTAAGACTGCTAGCACAGATACGCAGTATTTT. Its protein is CASSKTASTDTQYF.

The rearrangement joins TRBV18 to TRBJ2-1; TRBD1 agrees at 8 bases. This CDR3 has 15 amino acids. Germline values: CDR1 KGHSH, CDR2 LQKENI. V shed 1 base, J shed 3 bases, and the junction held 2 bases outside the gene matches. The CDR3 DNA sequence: TGTGCCAGCTCACCACGGGACAGGCGCTACAATGAGCAGTTCTTC. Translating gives CASSPRDRRYNEQFF.